This TCR beta chain was captured by sequencing in a study of T-cell memory formation after mild COVID-19. 5'RACE with constant-segment primers built TCRalpha and TCRbeta cDNA libraries with UMIs. Via MiXCR, TCRdb re-called the 5' RACE reads, giving one row per CDR3 protein. The table shows more than 250,000 distinct CDR3 sequences, with 16% occurring only once. This CDR3 is 14 amino acids long. Germline CDR1 is SEHNR and CDR2 is FQNEAQ (reference sequence). V was cut by 4 bases and J by 4 bases, with 13 bases left in between. Worth noting for this clonotype: Its target is unknown.

Regarding the study as a whole: In pre-infection memory, a portion of responding clones appeared, which suggested that cross-reactive memory joined. Nothing showed for sure that second-wave clones peaking on day 37 were SARS-CoV-2 specific. Contracting CD4+ clones lay largely in CM and EM, with CD8+ ones residing in EMRA.

V gene TRBV7-9 combines with J gene TRBJ1-2; D remains ambiguous. The material sequenced was PBMCs or a T cell subset sorted from them (not recorded which). The sequence was collected from a man aged 18 to 30 who had mild COVID-19 (a few samples of this study predate the infection). Cell type and time point are not known. The CDR3 DNA follows: TGTGCCAGCAGCTGGGCGATGGGCTTCTATGGCTACACCTTC. Protein: CASSWAMGFYGYTF.